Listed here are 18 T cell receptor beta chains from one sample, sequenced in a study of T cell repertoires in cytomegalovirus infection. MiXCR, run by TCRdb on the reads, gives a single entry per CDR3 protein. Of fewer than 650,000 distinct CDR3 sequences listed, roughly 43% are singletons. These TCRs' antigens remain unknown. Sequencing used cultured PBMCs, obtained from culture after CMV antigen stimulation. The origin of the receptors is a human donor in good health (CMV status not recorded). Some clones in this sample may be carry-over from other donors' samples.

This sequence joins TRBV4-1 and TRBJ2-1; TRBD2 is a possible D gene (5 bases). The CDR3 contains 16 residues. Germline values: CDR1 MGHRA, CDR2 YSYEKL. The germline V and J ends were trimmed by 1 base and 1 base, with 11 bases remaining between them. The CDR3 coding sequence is TGCGCCAGCAGCCAAGTTTGGGAGATTTCCTACAATGAGCAGTTCTTC. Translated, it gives CASSQVWEISYNEQFF.

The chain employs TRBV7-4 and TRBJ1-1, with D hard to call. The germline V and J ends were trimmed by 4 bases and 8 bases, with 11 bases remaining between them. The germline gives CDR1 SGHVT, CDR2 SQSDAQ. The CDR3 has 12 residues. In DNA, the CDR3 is TGTGCCAGCAGCTCTCGGACGGAAGAAGCTTTCTTT. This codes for CASSSRTEEAFF.

CDR3 residues: CSLPRETQYF. The CDR3 DNA reads as TGCAGTCTCCCCCGGGAGACCCAGTACTTC. This chain links TRBV20-1 with TRBJ2-5; no firm D call. CDR3 length: 10 residues. V was cut by 8 bases and J by 5 bases, with 9 bases left in between. CDR1 is DFQATT, CDR2 SNEGSKA, per germline (reference sequence).

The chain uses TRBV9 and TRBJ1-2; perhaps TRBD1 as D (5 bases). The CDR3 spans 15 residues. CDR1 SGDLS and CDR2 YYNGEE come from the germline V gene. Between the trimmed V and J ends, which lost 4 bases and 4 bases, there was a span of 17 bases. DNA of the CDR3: TGTGCCAGCAGCCTCGGTGCCGGGACCGGCTATGGCTACACCTTC. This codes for CASSLGAGTGYGYTF. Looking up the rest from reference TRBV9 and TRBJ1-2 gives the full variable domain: DSGVTQTPKHLITATGQRVTLRCSPRSGDLSVYWYQQSLDQGLQFLIQYYNGEERAKGNILERFSAQQFPDLHSELNLSSLELGDSALYFCASSLGAGTGYGYTFGSGTRLTVV.

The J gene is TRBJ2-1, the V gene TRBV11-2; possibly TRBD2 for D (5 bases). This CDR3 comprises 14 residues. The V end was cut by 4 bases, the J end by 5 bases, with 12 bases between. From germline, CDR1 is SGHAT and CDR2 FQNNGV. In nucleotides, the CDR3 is TGTGCCAGCAGCTCAGCAGCTAGCCACAATGAGCAGTTCTTC. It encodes CASSSAASHNEQFF. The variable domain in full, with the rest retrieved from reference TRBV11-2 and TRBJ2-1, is EAGVAQSPRYKIIEKRQSVAFWCNPISGHATLYWYQQILGQGPKLLIQFQNNGVVDDSQLPKDRFSAERLKGVDSTLKIQPAKLEDSAVYLCASSSAASHNEQFFGPGTRLTVL.

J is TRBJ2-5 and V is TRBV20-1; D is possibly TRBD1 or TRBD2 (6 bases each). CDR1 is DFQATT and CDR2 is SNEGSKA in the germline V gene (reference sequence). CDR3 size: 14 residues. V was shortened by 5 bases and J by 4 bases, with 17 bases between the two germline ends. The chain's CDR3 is CSAGGPSPLETQYF. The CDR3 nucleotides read TGCAGTGCTGGGGGGCCGTCCCCCCTAGAGACCCAGTACTTC.

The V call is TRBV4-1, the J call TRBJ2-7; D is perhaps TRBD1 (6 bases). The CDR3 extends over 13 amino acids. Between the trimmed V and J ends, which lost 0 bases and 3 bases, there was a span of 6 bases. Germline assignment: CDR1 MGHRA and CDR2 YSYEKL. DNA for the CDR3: TGCGCCAGCAGCCAAGAGGGACACTACGAGCAGTACTTC. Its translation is CASSQEGHYEQYF.

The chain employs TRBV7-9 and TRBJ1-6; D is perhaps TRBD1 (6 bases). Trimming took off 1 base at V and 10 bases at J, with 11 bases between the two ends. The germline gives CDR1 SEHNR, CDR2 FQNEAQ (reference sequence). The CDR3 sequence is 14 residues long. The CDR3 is CASSLGQEGSPLHF. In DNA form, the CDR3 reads TGTGCCAGCAGCTTAGGACAGGAGGGATCACCCCTCCACTTT.

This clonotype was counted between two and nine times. Here the CDR3 reads CASSPLQGSNQPQHF. The DNA of the CDR3 is TGTGCCAGCTCACCCCTACAGGGGAGCAATCAGCCCCAGCATTTT. The chain carries TRBV18 and TRBJ1-5, with 7 bases lining up with TRBD1. With V trimmed by 3 bases and J by 1 base, 3 bases remained unmatched. The CDR3 runs to 15 residues. Germline CDR1 and CDR2: KGHSH and LQKENI.

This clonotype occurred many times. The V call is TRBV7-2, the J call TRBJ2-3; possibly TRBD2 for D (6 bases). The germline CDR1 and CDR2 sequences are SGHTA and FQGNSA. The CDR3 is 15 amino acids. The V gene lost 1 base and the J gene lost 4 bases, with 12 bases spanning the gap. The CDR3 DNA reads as TGTGCCAGCAGCTTAGAGTCAGGGAGGCCAGATACGCAGTATTTT. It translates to CASSLESGRPDTQYF.

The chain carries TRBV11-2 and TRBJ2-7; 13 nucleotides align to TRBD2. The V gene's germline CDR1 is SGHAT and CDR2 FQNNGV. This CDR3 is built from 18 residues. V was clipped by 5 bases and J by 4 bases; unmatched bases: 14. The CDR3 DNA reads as TGTGCCAGCAGCCGCCTCAGAAGGACTAGCGGGAGTGGTTACGAGCAGTACTTC. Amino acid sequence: CASSRLRRTSGSGYEQYF.

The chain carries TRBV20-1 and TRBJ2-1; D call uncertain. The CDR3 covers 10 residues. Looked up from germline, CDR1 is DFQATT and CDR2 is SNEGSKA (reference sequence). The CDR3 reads CTTRSNEQFF. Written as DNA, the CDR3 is TGCACCACCAGGAGCAATGAGCAGTTCTTC.

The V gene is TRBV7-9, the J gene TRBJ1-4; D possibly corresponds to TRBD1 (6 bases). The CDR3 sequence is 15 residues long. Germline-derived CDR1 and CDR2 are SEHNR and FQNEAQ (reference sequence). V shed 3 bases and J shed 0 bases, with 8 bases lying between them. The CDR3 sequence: CASSFTGTTNEKLFF. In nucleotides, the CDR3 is TGTGCCAGCAGCTTTACAGGGACAACTAATGAAAAACTGTTTTTT.

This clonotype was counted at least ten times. The CDR3 DNA reads as TGTGCCAGCAGCCGGGACAGAGCTAACTATGGCTACACCTTC. Residues: CASSRDRANYGYTF. V usage is TRBV7-2 and J usage is TRBJ1-2; 7 bases are shared with TRBD1. The V segment lost 5 bases and the J segment 0 bases; nucleotides outside the gene matches: 3. The CDR3 has 14 amino acids. Germline assignment: CDR1 SGHTA and CDR2 FQGNSA.

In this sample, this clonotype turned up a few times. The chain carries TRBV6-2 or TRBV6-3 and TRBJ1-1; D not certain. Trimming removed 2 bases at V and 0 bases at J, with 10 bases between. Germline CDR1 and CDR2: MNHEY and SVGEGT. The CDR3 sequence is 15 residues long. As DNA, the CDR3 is TGTGCCAGCAGTTACATGGGGTTCATGAACACTGAAGCTTTCTTT. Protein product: CASSYMGFMNTEAFF.

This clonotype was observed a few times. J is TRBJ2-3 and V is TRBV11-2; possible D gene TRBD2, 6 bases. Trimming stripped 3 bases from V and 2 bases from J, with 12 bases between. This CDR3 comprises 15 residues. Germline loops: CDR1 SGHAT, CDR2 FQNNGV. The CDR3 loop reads CASSLWGGNTDTQYF. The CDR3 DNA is TGTGCCAGCAGCTTGTGGGGAGGTAACACAGATACGCAGTATTTT.

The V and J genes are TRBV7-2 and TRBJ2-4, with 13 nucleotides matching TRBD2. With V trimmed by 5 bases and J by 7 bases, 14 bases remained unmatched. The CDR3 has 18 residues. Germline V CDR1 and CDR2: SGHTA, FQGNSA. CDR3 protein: CASSQSLGLAGAKNIQYF. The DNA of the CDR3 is TGTGCCAGCAGCCAAAGCCTAGGACTAGCGGGAGCGAAGAACATTCAGTACTTC.

The CDR3 region has the DNA TGTGCCATCAGTGGGGGAGTAGCGGGAGGCTATTCCTACGAGCAGTACTTC. Translation gives CAISGGVAGGYSYEQYF. The chain carries TRBV10-3 and TRBJ2-7, with 10 bases identical to TRBD2. CDR3 size: 17 residues. Germline assignment: CDR1 ENHRY and CDR2 SYGVKD. Unmatched junction bases numbered 10, after V lost 4 bases and J lost 1 base.